Sequencing of this TCR beta chain was carried out in a study of T cells in Graves' hyperthyroidism and ophthalmopathy. Notes on the study in general: Most clonotypes that expanded in the thyroid above 0.001 also showed up in blood.

This clonotype appeared a few times. Its antigen is currently unknown. RNA transcripts yielded amplified TCR beta CDR3 regions. When the TCR CDR3 underwent first-round RT-PCR, the HTBI primer set was used. Via MiXCR, TCRdb re-called the multiplex PCR reads, giving one row per CDR3 protein. The profile covers about 570,000 distinct CDR3 sequences, with approximately 44% appearing a single time and around 20% taken by the ten largest. Germline V gene data show CDR1 as MNHNS and CDR2 as SASEGT. CDR3 length equals 17 residues. Trimming stripped 1 base from V and 0 bases from J, with 10 bases between. Sequenced: peripheral blood or thyroid tissue (not recorded which). The rearrangement links TRBV6-1 to TRBJ1-6; no reliable D call. This TCR came from an adult woman with Graves' disease, either hyperthyroidism or ophthalmopathy (not recorded which). The CDR3 nucleotides are TGTGCCAGCAGTGAAGACCGCTCGAGCTCCTATAATTCACCCCTCCACTTT. Its protein product is CASSEDRSSSYNSPLHF.